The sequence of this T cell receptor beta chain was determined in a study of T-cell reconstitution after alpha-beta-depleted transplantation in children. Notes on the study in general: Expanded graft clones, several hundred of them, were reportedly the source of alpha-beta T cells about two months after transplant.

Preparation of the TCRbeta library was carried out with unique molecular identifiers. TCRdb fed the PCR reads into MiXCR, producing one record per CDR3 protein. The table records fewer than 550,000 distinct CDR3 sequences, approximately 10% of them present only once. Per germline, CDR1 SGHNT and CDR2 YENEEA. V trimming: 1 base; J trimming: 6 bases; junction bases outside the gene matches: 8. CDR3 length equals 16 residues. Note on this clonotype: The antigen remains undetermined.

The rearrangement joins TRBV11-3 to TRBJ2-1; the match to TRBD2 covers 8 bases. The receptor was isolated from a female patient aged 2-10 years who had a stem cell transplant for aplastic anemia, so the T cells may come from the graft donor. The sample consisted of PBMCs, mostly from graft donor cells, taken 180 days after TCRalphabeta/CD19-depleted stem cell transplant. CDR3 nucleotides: TGTGCCAGCAGCTTAGCCCCGGGACTAGTGTTCAATGAGCAGTTCTTC. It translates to CASSLAPGLVFNEQFF.